This is a list of T cell receptor beta chains from one sample in a study of technical replicates of blood from a few donors. Sequencing used immunoSEQ multiplex PCR; TCRdb keeps in-frame clones, though not all of them. The sample has tens of thousands of clones; 94% are singletons. Sequenced sample: T cells isolated from PBMCs. The source of these receptors is a human donor in good health. Each CDR3 is given with its conserved first and last residue. The D gene is left open where the match is weak. Clone size is not always given. Where it is, it says once, few, many or a class for expanded clones.

TRBD2	TRBV10-3	TRBJ2-3	-	CAISDRAGGSDTQYF	TGTGCCATCAGTGATCGAGCGGGAGGATCAGATACGCAGTATTTT
-	TRBV5-4	TRBJ2-1	-	CASSMRSGSYNEQFF	TGTGCCAGCAGCATGAGGTCCGGATCCTACAATGAGCAGTTCTTC
TRBD1	TRBV19	TRBJ1-2	-	CAIQDRGHGGYTF	TGTGCCATCCAAGACAGGGGGCATGGTGGCTACACCTTC
TRBD1	TRBV12-5	TRBJ2-2	-	CASGLTYSGQGFTGELFF	TGTGCTAGTGGTTTGACCTACTCGGGACAGGGATTTACCGGGGAGCTGTTTTTT
-	TRBV7-8	TRBJ2-1	-	CASSRREDWAYNEQFF	TGTGCCAGCAGCAGAAGGGAGGACTGGGCCTACAATGAGCAGTTCTTC
TRBD1	TRBV13	TRBJ1-2	-	CASSLEGQSNYGYTF	TGTGCCAGCAGCTTAGAGGGACAGAGTAACTATGGCTACACCTTC
-	TRBV5-6	TRBJ2-1	-	CASSQWQDYNEQFF	TGTGCCAGCAGTCAGTGGCAAGACTACAATGAGCAGTTCTTC
TRBD1	TRBV7-7	TRBJ2-6	-	CASSLPGQGARGANVLTF	TGTGCCAGCAGCTTGCCGGGACAGGGGGCGCGTGGGGCCAACGTCCTGACTTTC
TRBD2	TRBV9	TRBJ2-3	once	CASSAPRTSGGDTQYF	TGTGCCAGCAGCGCCCCAAGGACTAGCGGGGGGGATACGCAGTATTTT
-	TRBV11-2	TRBJ2-1	-	CASSPSYNEQFF	TGTGCCAGCAGCCCCAGCTACAATGAGCAGTTCTTC
-	TRBV19	TRBJ2-7	-	CASSMGGVSVYEQYF	TGTGCCAGTAGTATGGGGGGAGTATCGGTCTACGAGCAGTACTTC
TRBD1	TRBV27	TRBJ2-5	-	CASRPGQLGETQYF	TGTGCCAGCAGACCGGGACAGCTCGGGGAGACCCAGTACTTC
TRBD1	TRBV28	TRBJ2-7	-	CASSIRDSEQYF	TGTGCCAGCAGTATACGGGACAGCGAGCAGTACTTC
TRBD2	TRBV18	TRBJ2-1	-	CASSPMDYGRDNEQFF	TGTGCCAGCTCACCAATGGATTATGGGAGGGACAATGAGCAGTTCTTC
-	TRBV4-1	TRBJ2-3	-	CASSPTRGLGRMDTQYF	TGCGCCAGCAGCCCGACCAGGGGGCTCGGGAGGATGGATACGCAGTATTTT
TRBD2	TRBV9	TRBJ2-4	-	CASSVDWGGGLAKNIQYF	TGTGCCAGCAGCGTAGATTGGGGGGGAGGTCTAGCCAAAAACATTCAGTACTTC
-	TRBV9	TRBJ2-3	-	CASSASADTQYF	TGTGCCAGCAGCGCCAGCGCAGATACGCAGTATTTT
-	TRBV5-8	TRBJ1-2	-	CASRARTAAYGYTF	TGTGCCAGCCGGGCTCGGACAGCCGCCTATGGCTACACCTTC
TRBD1	TRBV29-1	TRBJ1-5	few	CSVRTGGYNQPQHF	TGCAGCGTCCGGACAGGGGGCTACAATCAGCCCCAGCATTTT
TRBD2	TRBV14	TRBJ2-1	-	CASSSRTSGGYNEQFF	TGTGCCAGCAGCTCTCGTACGAGCGGGGGGTACAATGAGCAGTTCTTC
TRBD1	TRBV10-2	TRBJ2-7	-	CASSSPGQANYEQYF	TGCGCCAGCAGTTCCCCGGGACAGGCTAACTACGAGCAGTACTTC
-	TRBV2	TRBJ2-1	-	CASSEEGLGSNEQFF	TGTGCCAGCAGTGAAGAAGGGCTAGGGAGCAATGAGCAGTTCTTC
TRBD1	TRBV10-1	TRBJ2-7	-	CATRGPSYEQYF	TGCGCCACCAGGGGGCCCTCCTACGAGCAGTACTTC
TRBD1	TRBV5-1	TRBJ2-1	-	CASSLDGQGYYNEQFF	TGCGCCAGCAGCTTGGATGGACAGGGATACTACAATGAGCAGTTCTTC